The clone carrying this TCR beta chain was counted between two and nine times. Its antigen remains unidentified. The CDR3 is 16 amino acids. V gave up 5 bases and J gave up 5 bases; unmatched junction bases: 10. Germline V gene sequence: CDR1 LNHDA, CDR2 SQIVND (reference sequence). These data belong to a study of cytotoxic CD8 clonotypes in ibrutinib-treated CLL. Across the study: Over 10 relapsed/refractory, around 14 treatment-naive; around 18 IGHV unmutated. Study-wide results and limits: Having risen at ibrutinib response, clonality had fallen back toward baseline by progression. Public clonotypes, an uncommon group, contracted or remained stable on treatment.

Profiling relied on immunoSEQ multiplex PCR, and the TCRdb table lists in-frame clones only, not all of them. Of under 300,000 clones in the sample, 70% were seen once. The chain is built from TRBV19 and TRBJ2-3; TRBD2 matches at 10 bases. The source material was PBMCs, sampled after 24 months of ibrutinib treatment. The clonotype was recovered from a human donor with chronic lymphocytic leukemia. The DNA for the CDR3 is TGTGCCAGTAGTCCGTGGACTAGCGGAGGTCTAGATACGCAGTATTTT. It yields the protein CASSPWTSGGLDTQYF. The full variable domain, rest sourced from reference TRBV19 and TRBJ2-3, is DGGITQSPKYLFRKEGQNVTLSCEQNLNHDAMYWYRQDPGQGLRLIYYSQIVNDFQKGDIAEGYSVSREKKESFPLTVTSAQKNPTAFYLCASSPWTSGGLDTQYFGPGTRLTVL.